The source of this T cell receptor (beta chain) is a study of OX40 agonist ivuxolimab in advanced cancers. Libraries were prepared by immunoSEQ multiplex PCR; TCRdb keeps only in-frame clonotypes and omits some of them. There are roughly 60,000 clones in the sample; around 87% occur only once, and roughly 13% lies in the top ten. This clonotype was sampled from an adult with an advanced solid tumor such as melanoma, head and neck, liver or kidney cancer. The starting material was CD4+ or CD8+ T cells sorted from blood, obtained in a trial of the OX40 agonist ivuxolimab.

The CDR3 DNA reads as TGTGCCAGCCTAAGCGGGATAAGCTCCTACAATGAGCAGTTCTTC. Residues: CASLSGISSYNEQFF. This chain uses TRBV2 with TRBJ2-1, with TRBD2 identical over 7 bases. Germline-derived CDR1 and CDR2 are SNHLY and FYNNEI. The CDR3 contains 15 residues. With V trimmed by 8 bases and J by 0 bases, 7 bases remained unmatched.